The source of this T cell receptor (beta chain) is a study of molecular identifiers for immune sequencing clone quantification. General study findings and limits: Effector cells kept over 98% of their molecules in clones above 20 RNA copies, while naive cells kept under 1% there.

Germline values: CDR1 LGHNA, CDR2 YSLEER. The CDR3 covers 16 residues. The ends were cut back, 0 bases at V and 7 bases at J, with 16 bases in the middle. Libraries from naive CD8 cells were generated from roughly 18,000 to 920,000 sorted cells (with 10%, 30% or 50% RNA). Sorting recovered naive CD8 T cells on a CD8+CD4-CCR7+CD45RA+ profile. As concerns this clonotype: The antigen is not known.

In preparing bulk TCR libraries, previously described methods and listed TCR primers were used. A single record per CDR3 protein comes from TCRdb applying MiXCR to the PCR reads. The sample lists about 9,700 distinct CDR3 sequences, 15% to 20% occurring once. Sequenced material: naive CD8+ T cells from blood, with Jurkat cell RNA spiked in. As to subset: FACS-sorted CD8+CD4-CCR7+CD45RA+ naive T cells. J is TRBJ2-1 and V is TRBV4-3; possible D gene TRBD2, 6 bases. This TCR was recovered from a human donor in good health. Some libraries in this study had Jurkat cell RNA spiked in. The CDR3 protein is CASSQEPAVGRNEQFF. CDR3 nucleotide sequence: TGCGCCAGCAGCCAAGAACCAGCGGTGGGGAGGAATGAGCAGTTCTTC.